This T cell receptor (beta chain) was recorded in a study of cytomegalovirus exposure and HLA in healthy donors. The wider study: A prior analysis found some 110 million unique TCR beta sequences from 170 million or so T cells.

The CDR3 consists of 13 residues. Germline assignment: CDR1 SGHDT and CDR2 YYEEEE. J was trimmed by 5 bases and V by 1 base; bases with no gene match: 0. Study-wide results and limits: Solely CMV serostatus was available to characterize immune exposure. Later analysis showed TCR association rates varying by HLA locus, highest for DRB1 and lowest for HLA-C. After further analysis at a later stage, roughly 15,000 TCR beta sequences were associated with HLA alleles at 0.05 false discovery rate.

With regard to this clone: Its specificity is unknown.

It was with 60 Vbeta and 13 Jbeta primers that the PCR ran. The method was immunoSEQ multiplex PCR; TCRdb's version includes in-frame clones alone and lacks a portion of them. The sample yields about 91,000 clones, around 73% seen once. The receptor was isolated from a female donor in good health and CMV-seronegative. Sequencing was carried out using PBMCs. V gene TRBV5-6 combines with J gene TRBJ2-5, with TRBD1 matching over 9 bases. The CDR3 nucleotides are TGTGCCAGCAGCTTGACAGGGGGCGAGACCCAGTACTTC. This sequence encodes CASSLTGGETQYF. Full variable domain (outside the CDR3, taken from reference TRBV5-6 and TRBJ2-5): DAGVTQSPTHLIKTRGQQVTLRCSPKSGHDTVSWYQQALGQGPQFIFQYYEEEERQRGNFPDRFSGHQFPNYSSELNVNALLLGDSALYLCASSLTGGETQYFGPGTRLLVL.